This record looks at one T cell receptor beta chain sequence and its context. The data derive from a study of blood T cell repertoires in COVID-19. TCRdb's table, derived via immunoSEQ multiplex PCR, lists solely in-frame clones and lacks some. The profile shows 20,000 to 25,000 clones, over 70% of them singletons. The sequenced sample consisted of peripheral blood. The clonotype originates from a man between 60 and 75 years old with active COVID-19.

CDR3 residues: CASSRRGPRSTLAGGPGYEQYF. For the CDR3, the DNA is TGTGCCAGCAGTAGGCGGGGGCCGCGTAGTACCTTAGCGGGAGGGCCGGGCTACGAGCAGTACTTC. This sequence joins TRBV2 and TRBJ2-7; 11 positions match TRBD2. This CDR3 has 22 residues. Germline CDR1 SNHLY, CDR2 FYNNEI. The V and J ends lost 5 bases and 3 bases, in that order; junction bases with no gene match: 27.